This T cell receptor beta chain was found in a study of cytomegalovirus exposure and HLA in healthy donors. J lost 2 bases, V lost 4 bases, and 4 bases had no gene match. This CDR3 is 15 amino acids long. CDR1 is SGHRS, CDR2 YFSETQ, per germline. PCR employed 60 Vbeta and 13 Jbeta primers. Method: immunoSEQ multiplex PCR; TCRdb's copy keeps in-frame clones and lacks some. This table has some 70,000 clones, approximately 78% appearing once. This chain joins TRBV5-1 and TRBJ1-5, with TRBD1 matching over 9 bases. This TCR derives from a man aged 18 to 30 in good health and CMV-seropositive. The sample was PBMCs. The chain's CDR3 is CASSQTGGGNQPQHF. In DNA form, the CDR3 reads TGCGCCAGCAGCCAGACAGGGGGTGGCAATCAGCCCCAGCATTTT.